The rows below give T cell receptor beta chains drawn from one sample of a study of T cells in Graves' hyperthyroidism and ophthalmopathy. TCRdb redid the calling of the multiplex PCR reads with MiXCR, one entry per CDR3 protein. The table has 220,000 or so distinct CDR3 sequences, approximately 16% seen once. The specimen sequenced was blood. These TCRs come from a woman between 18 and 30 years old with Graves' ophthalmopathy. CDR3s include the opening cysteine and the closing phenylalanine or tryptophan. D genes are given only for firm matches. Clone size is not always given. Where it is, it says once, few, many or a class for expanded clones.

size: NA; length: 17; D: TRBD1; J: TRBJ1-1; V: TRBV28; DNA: TGTGCCAGCAGTTTATGGGGGACAGGGGGCATGGGCACTGAAGCTTTCTTT; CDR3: CASSLWGTGGMGTEAFF
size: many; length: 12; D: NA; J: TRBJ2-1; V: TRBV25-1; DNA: TGTGCCAGCAGTGACCTAGCGAATGAGCAGTTCTTC; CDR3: CASSDLANEQFF
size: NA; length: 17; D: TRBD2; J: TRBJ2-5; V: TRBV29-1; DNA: TGCAGCGTCTGTTTGATCGGGACTAGCGGGGGGAGAGAGACCCAGTACTTC; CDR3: CSVCLIGTSGGRETQYF
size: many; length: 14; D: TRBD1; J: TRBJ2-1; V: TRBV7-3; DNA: TGTGCCAGCAGCTTCGGACAGGCATGGGGTGAGCAGTTCTTC; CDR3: CASSFGQAWGEQFF
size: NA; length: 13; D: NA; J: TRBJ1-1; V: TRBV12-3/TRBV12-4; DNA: TGTGCCAGCACGTTATCGGCGGACACTGAAGCCTCCTTT; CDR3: CASTLSADTEASF
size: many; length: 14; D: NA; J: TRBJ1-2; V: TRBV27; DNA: TGTGCCAGCAGTTTATCGAGGCTGACCTATGGCTACACCTTC; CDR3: CASSLSRLTYGYTF
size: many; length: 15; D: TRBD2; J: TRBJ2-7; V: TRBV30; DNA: TGTGCCTGGAGTCAGAGACTAGCGGGAGGCCGGGAGCAGTACTTC; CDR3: CAWSQRLAGGREQYF
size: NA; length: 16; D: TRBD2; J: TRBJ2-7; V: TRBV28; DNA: TGTGCCAGCAGTCGTCGTAGCGGGGGGGGCTCCTACGAGCAGTACTTC; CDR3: CASSRRSGGGSYEQYF
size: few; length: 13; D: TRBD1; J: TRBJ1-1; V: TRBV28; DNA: TGTGCCAGCAGTGGCGGGACAGGGACTGAAGCTTTCTTT; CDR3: CASSGGTGTEAFF
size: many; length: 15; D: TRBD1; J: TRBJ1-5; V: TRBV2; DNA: TGTGCCAGCAGCTCACACGGACAGGGCGGAGAGCCCCAGCATTTT; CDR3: CASSSHGQGGEPQHF
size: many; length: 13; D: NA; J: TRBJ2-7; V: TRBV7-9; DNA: TGTGCCAGCAGCACCAAAGTTTCGTTCGAGCAGTACTTC; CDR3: CASSTKVSFEQYF
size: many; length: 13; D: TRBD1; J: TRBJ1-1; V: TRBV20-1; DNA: TGCAGTGCTGGGACAGGGGGAGGAACTGAAGCTTTCTTT; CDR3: CSAGTGGGTEAFF
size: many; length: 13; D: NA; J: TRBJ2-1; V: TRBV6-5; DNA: TGTGCCAGCAGTTACTCGTACAGCAATGAGCAGTTCTTC; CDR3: CASSYSYSNEQFF
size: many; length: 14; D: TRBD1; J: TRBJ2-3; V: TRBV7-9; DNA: TGTGCCAGCAGCGTAGGGGGCACAACAGATACGCAGTATTTT; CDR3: CASSVGGTTDTQYF
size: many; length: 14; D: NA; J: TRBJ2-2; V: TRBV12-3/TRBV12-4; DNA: TGTGCCAGCAGTTCGGGACCGAACACCGGGGAGCTGTTTTTT; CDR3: CASSSGPNTGELFF
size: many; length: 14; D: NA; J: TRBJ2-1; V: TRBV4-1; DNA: TGCGCCAGCAGCCCCGACCCAACCTACAATGAGCAGTTCTTC; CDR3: CASSPDPTYNEQFF
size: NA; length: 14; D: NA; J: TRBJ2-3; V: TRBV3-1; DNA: TGTGCCAGCAGCCAAGACTCGGGGAAAGATACGCAGTATTTT; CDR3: CASSQDSGKDTQYF
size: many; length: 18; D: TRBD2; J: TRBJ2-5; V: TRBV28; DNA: TGTGCCAGCAGCCCTGGGACTAGCGGGGGGGTCGAACAAGAGACCCAGTACTTC; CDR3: CASSPGTSGGVEQETQYF
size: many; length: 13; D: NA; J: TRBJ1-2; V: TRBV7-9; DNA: TGTGCCAGCAGCTTAGCGGACCTGGATGGCTACACCTTC; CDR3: CASSLADLDGYTF
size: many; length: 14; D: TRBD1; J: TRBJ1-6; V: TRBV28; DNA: TGTGCCAGCAGCAAAGGGGGCTTTGGATCACCCCTCCACTTT; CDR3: CASSKGGFGSPLHF
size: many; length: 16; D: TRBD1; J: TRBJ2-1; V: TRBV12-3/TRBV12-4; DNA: TGTGCCAGCAGTTCCGAGGGGACAGGGTGGGACAATGAGCAGTTCTTC; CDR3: CASSSEGTGWDNEQFF
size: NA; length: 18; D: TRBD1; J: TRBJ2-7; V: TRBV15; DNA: TGTGCCACCAGACCGGGACAGGGGTGGACCCGGAACTCCTACGAGCAGTACTTC; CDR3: CATRPGQGWTRNSYEQYF